The TCR beta chain described here comes from a study of blood T cell repertoires in COVID-19. Study at large: Sites across the United States, Italy and Spain contributed samples from acute and convalescent COVID-19.

Assay used: immunoSEQ multiplex PCR; TCRdb lists only in-frame clones, some missing. The sample carries some 73,000 clones, roughly 84% recorded once. The germline V gene encodes CDR1 SGDLS and CDR2 YYNGEE. J lost 3 bases, V lost 0 bases, and 1 base had no gene match. CDR3 length equals 14 residues. The TCR was taken from a human donor in a cohort sampled during active COVID-19. V gene TRBV9 combines with J gene TRBJ1-2; 8 positions match TRBD1. The material sequenced was peripheral blood. The CDR3 is CASSVGDRHYGYTF. The DNA for the CDR3 is TGTGCCAGCAGCGTAGGGGACAGGCACTATGGCTACACCTTC.